A single sample gave rise to the 7 T cell receptor beta chains below, sequenced in a study of T-cell memory formation after mild COVID-19. MiXCR, run by TCRdb on the 5' RACE reads, gives a single entry per CDR3 protein. The data show around 80,000 distinct CDR3 sequences, more than 10% seen once. Sequencing input: PBMCs or a T cell subset sorted from them (not recorded which). The receptors here all came from a man aged 18 to 29 who had mild COVID-19 (a few samples of this study predate the infection). Cell type and time point are not known.

The V and J genes are TRBV7-2 and TRBJ2-1, with D possibly TRBD2 on 6 matching bases. The CDR3 consists of 15 residues. V was pared by 5 bases and J by 4 bases, with 15 bases between. Germline values: CDR1 SGHTA, CDR2 FQGNSA. The CDR3: CASSPSAGIYNEQFF. DNA for the CDR3: TGTGCCAGCAGCCCATCGGCGGGGATTTACAATGAGCAGTTCTTC.

The chain combines TRBV12-5 with TRBJ1-1; 8 bases are a match to TRBD1. This CDR3 has 14 residues. Germline V gene lookup returns CDR1 LGHNT and CDR2 FRNRAP. Trimming cost V 1 base and J 6 bases; bases outside gene matches: 4. The CDR3 nucleotides read TGTGCTAGTGGTTTGGGACAGGGGCTCGCTGAAGCTTTCTTT. As protein: CASGLGQGLAEAFF.

The V call is TRBV20-1, the J call TRBJ2-7; D is ambiguous. This CDR3 has 12 amino acids. Germline assignment: CDR1 DFQATT and CDR2 SNEGSKA (reference sequence). The V end was cut by 6 bases, the J end by 3 bases, with 12 bases between. The CDR3 nucleotides are TGCAGTGCCACAGAGTCCGGCTACGAGCAGTACTTC. It codes for CSATESGYEQYF.

The rearrangement uses TRBV7-2 and TRBJ2-2; 10 bases fit TRBD1. CDR1 SGHTA and CDR2 FQGNSA come from the germline V gene. V gave up 5 bases and J gave up 1 base; unmatched junction bases: 7. This CDR3 spans 17 amino acids. This CDR3 reads CASSLPGTGVNTGELFF. DNA for the CDR3: TGTGCCAGCAGCCTTCCAGGGACAGGGGTGAACACCGGGGAGCTGTTTTTT.

This chain joins TRBV29-1 and TRBJ1-1, with D maybe TRBD1 (5 bases). Germline lookup yields CDR1 SQVTM and CDR2 ANQGSEA. Trimming cost V 6 bases and J 5 bases, with 19 bases left between them. The CDR3 length is 14 residues. The CDR3 sequence is CSVAGVGVRTEAFF. The CDR3, as DNA: TGCAGCGTAGCCGGGGTGGGGGTGAGAACTGAAGCTTTCTTT.

This clonotype was detected many times. The chain couples TRBV6-4 to TRBJ2-1; 8 bases agree with TRBD2. Germline V CDR1 and CDR2: MRHNA, SNTAGT. The CDR3 totals 16 residues. Trimming at V came to 6 bases and at J to 4 bases, leaving 11 bases not matched to a gene. CDR3 sequence: CASSRGYSGEYNEQFF. CDR3 sequence (DNA): TGTGCCAGCAGCCGAGGGTATAGCGGGGAGTACAATGAGCAGTTCTTC.

This clonotype showed up just a few times. This chain links TRBV19 with TRBJ2-1; D is perhaps TRBD1 (6 bases). V dropped 7 bases and J dropped 2 bases, with 12 bases sitting between them. This CDR3 is 14 amino acids long. CDR1 and CDR2 (germline): LNHDA, SQIVND (reference sequence). DNA of the CDR3: TGTGCCAGTAAACAGGACAGTACCTACAATGAGCAGTTCTTC. Translation: CASKQDSTYNEQFF.